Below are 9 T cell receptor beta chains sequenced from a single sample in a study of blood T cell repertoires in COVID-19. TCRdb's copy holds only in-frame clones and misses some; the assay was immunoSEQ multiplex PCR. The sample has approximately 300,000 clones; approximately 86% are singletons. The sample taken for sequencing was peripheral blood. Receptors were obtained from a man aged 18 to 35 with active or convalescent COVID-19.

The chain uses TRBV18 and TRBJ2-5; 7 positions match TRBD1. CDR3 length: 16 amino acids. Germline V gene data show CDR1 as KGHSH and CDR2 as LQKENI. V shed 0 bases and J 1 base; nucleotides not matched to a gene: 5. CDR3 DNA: TGTGCCAGCTCACCACCAGGGACAGCCATCCAAGAGACCCAGTACTTC. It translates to CASSPPGTAIQETQYF.

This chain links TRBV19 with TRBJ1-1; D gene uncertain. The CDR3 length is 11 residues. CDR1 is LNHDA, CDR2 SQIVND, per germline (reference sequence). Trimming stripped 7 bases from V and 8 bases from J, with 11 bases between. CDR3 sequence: CASIFRLEAFF. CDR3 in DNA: TGTGCCAGTATTTTTCGACTCGAAGCTTTCTTT.

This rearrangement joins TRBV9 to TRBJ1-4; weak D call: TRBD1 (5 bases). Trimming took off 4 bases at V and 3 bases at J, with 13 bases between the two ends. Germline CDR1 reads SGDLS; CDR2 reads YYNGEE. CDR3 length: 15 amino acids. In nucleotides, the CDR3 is TGTGCCAGCAGCCCGTCGGGGGGATCTAATGAAAAACTGTTTTTT. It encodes CASSPSGGSNEKLFF.

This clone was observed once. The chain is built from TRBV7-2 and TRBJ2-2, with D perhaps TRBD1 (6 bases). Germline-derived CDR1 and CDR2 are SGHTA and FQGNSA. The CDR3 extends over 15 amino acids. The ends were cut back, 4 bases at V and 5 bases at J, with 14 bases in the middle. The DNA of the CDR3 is TGTGCCAGCAGCTCACCCCCCACAGGGACCGGGGAGCTGTTTTTT. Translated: CASSSPPTGTGELFF. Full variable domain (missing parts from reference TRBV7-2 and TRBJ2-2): GAGVSQSPSNKVTEKGKDVELRCDPISGHTALYWYRQSLGQGLEFLIYFQGNSAPDKSGLPSDRFSAERTGGSVSTLTIQRTQQEDSAVYLCASSSPPTGTGELFFGEGSRLTVL.

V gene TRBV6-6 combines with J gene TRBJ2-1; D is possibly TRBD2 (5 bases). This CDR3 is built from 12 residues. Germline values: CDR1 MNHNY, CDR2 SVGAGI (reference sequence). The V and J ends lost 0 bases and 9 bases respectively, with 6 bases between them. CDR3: CASSYSRVEQFF. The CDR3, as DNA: TGTGCCAGCAGTTACTCGAGGGTTGAGCAGTTCTTC.

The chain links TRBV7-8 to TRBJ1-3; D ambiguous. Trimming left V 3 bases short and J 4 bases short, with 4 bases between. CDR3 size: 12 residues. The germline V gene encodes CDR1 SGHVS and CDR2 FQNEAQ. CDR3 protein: CASSFLGNTIYF. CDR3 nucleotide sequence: TGTGCCAGCAGCTTTCTCGGAAACACCATATATTTT. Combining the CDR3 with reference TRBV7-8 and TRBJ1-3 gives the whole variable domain GAGVSQSPRYKVAKRGQDVALRCDPISGHVSLFWYQQALGQGPEFLTYFQNEAQLDKSGLPSDRFFAERPEGSVSTLKIQRTQQEDSAVYLCASSFLGNTIYFGEGSWLTVV.

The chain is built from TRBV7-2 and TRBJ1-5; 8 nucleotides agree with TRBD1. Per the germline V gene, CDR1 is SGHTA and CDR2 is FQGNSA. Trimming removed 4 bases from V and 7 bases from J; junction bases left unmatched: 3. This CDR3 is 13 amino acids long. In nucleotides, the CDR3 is TGTGCCAGCAGCTCCACAGGGGGGCAGCCCCAGCATTTT. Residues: CASSSTGGQPQHF.

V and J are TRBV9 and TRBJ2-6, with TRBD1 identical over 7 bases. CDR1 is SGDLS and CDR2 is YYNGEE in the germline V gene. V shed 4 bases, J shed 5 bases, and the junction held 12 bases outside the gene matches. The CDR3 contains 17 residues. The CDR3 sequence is CASSSGQQALRANVLTF. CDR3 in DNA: TGTGCCAGCAGCTCGGGACAGCAAGCGCTTAGGGCCAACGTCCTGACTTTC.

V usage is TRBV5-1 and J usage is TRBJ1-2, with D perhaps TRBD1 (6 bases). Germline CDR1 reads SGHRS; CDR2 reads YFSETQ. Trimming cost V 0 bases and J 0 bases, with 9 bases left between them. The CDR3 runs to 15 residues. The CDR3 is CASSLGQAANYGYTF. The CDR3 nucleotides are TGCGCCAGCAGCTTGGGACAGGCAGCTAACTATGGCTACACCTTC.